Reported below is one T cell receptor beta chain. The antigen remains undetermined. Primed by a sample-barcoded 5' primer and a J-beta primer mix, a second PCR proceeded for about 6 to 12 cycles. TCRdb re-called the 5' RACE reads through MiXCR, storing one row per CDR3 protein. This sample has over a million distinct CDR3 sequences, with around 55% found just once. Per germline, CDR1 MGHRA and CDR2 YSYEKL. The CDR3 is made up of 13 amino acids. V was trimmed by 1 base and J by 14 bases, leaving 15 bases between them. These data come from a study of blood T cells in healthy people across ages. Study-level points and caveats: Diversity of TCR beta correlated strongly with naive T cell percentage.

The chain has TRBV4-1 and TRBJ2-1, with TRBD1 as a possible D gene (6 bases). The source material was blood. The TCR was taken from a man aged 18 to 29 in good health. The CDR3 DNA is TGCGCCAGCAGCCAAGTGGGACAAAAGGGGGAGTTCTTC. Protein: CASSQVGQKGEFF.